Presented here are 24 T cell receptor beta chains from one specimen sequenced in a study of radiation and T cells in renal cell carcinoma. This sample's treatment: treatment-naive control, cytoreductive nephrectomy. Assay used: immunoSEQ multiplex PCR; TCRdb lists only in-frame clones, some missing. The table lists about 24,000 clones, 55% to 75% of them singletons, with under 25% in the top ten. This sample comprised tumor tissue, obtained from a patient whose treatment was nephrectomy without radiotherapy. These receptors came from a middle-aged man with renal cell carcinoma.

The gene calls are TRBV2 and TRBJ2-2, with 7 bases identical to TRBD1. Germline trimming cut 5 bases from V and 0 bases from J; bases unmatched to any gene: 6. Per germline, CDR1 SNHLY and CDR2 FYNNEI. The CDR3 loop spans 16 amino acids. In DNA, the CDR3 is TGTGCCAGCAGTTCAGGCGACAGGGCGAACACCGGGGAGCTGTTTTTT. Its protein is CASSSGDRANTGELFF.

The CDR3 nucleotides read TGTGCCAGCAGCTTGGTATCGGAGGGTTTCAGCACAGATACGCAGTATTTT. Translating it yields CASSLVSEGFSTDTQYF. The J gene is TRBJ2-3, the V gene TRBV7-2, with a possible D match to TRBD2 (6 bases). Between the trimmed V and J ends, which lost 3 bases and 0 bases, there was a span of 16 bases. Germline-derived CDR1 and CDR2 are SGHTA and FQGNSA. This CDR3 is built from 17 residues.

CDR3 sequence reads: CASSRTGGLNTEAFF. CDR3 coding DNA: TGTGCCAGCAGCCGCACGGGAGGCTTGAACACTGAAGCTTTCTTT. V and J are TRBV5-4 and TRBJ1-1; D is unclear. CDR1 and CDR2 (germline): SGHNT, YYREEE (reference sequence). With 4 bases removed from V and 0 bases from J, the gap between germline ends came to 13 bases. The CDR3 covers 15 residues.

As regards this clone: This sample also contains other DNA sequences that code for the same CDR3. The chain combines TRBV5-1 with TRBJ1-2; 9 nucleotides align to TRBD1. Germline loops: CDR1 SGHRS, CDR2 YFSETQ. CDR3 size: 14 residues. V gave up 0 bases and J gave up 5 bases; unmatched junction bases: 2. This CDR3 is CASSLDGQGYGYTF. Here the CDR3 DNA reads TGCGCCAGCAGCTTGGATGGACAGGGGTATGGCTACACCTTC.

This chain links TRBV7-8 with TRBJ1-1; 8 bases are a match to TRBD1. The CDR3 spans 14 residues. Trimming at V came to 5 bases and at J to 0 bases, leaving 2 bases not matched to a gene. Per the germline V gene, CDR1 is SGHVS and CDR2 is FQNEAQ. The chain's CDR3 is CASSQGAVNTEAFF. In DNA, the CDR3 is TGTGCCAGCAGCCAGGGGGCCGTGAACACTGAAGCTTTCTTT.

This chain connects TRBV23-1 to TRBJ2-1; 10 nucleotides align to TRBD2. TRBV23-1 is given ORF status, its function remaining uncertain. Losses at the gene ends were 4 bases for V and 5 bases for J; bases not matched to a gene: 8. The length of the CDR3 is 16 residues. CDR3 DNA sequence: TGCGCCAGCAGTCCCCTAGCGGGGGAACTGAACAATGAGCAGTTCTTC. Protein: CASSPLAGELNNEQFF.

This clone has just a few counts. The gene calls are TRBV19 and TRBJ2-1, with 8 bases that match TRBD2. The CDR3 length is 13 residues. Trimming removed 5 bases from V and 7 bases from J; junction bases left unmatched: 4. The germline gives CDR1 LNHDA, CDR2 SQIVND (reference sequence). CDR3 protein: CASSSGGTNEQFF. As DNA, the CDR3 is TGTGCCAGTAGTTCGGGAGGGACGAATGAGCAGTTCTTC.

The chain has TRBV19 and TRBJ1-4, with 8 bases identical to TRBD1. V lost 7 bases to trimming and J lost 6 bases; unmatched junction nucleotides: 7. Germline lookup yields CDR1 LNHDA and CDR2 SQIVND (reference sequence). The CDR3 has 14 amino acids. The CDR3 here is CASTSGGVYEKLFF. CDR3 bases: TGTGCCAGTACCTCAGGGGGCGTCTATGAAAAACTGTTTTTT. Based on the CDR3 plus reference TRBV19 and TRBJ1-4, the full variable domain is DGGITQSPKYLFRKEGQNVTLSCEQNLNHDAMYWYRQDPGQGLRLIYYSQIVNDFQKGDIAEGYSVSREKKESFPLTVTSAQKNPTAFYLCASTSGGVYEKLFFGSGTQLSVL.

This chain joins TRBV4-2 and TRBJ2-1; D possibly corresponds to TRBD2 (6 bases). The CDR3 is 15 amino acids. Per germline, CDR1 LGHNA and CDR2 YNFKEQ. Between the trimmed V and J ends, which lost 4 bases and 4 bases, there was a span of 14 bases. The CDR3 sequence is CASSLLGGGYNEQFF. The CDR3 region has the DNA TGTGCCAGCAGCCTGTTGGGGGGAGGATACAATGAGCAGTTCTTC.

The CDR3 loop is CASSYQPLLSEQFF. The CDR3 coding sequence is TGTGCCAGCAGTTACCAACCGCTCCTAAGTGAGCAGTTCTTC. The rearrangement links TRBV6-5 to TRBJ2-1, with no clear D. The V gene's germline CDR1 is MNHEY and CDR2 SVGAGI. The CDR3 length is 14 residues. Trimming pared 2 bases from V and 9 bases from J, leaving 14 bases between.

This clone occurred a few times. CDR3 residues: CASSKRTGMVTEAFF. The CDR3 coding sequence is TGTGCCAGCAGCAAAAGAACAGGGATGGTCACTGAAGCTTTCTTT. This sequence joins TRBV9 and TRBJ1-1, with D possibly being TRBD1 (6 bases). Germline CDR1 SGDLS, CDR2 YYNGEE. Trimming took 4 bases from V and 4 from J, leaving 17 bases between them. CDR3 length: 15 residues.

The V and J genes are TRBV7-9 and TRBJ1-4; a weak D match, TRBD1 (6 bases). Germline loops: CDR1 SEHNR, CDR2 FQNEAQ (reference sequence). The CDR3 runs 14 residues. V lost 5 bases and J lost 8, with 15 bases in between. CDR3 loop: CASSISGGGEKLFF. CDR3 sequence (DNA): TGTGCCAGCAGCATATCCGGGGGCGGGGAAAAACTGTTTTTT.

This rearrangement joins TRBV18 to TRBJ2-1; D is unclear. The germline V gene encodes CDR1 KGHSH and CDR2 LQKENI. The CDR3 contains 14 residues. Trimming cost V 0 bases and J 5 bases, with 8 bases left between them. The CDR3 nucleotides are TGTGCCAGCTCACCACCAAGGGCGAACAATGAGCAGTTCTTC. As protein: CASSPPRANNEQFF.

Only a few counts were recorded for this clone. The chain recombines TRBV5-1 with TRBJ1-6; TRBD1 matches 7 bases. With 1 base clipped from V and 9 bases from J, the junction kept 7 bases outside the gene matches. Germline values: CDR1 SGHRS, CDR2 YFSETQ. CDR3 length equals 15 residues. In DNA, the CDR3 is TGCGCCAGCAGCTTGTTGGGGACAGTTACTTCACCCCTCCACTTT. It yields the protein CASSLLGTVTSPLHF.

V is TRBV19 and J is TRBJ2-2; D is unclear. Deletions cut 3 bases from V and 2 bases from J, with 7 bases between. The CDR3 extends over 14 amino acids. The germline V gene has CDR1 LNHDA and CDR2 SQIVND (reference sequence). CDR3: CASSIQPNTGELFF. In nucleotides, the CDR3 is TGTGCCAGTAGTATCCAGCCAAACACCGGGGAGCTGTTTTTT.

CDR3: CASSQALATEAFF. CDR3 in DNA: TGCGCCAGCAGCCAAGCACTCGCCACTGAAGCTTTCTTT. The V and J genes are TRBV4-1 and TRBJ1-1; D is undetermined. Per germline, CDR1 MGHRA and CDR2 YSYEKL. The CDR3 runs 13 residues. The V and J ends lost 1 base and 4 bases respectively, with 7 bases between them.

The CDR3 region is CASSFRGGQGLGGYTF. CDR3 coding DNA: TGTGCCAGCAGCTTCCGGGGGGGACAGGGATTGGGAGGCTACACCTTC. The chain couples TRBV5-4 to TRBJ1-2; TRBD1 aligns across 9 bases. This CDR3 is built from 16 residues. CDR1 is SGHNT, CDR2 YYREEE, per germline (reference sequence). J lost 8 bases, V lost 2 bases, and 13 bases had no gene match.

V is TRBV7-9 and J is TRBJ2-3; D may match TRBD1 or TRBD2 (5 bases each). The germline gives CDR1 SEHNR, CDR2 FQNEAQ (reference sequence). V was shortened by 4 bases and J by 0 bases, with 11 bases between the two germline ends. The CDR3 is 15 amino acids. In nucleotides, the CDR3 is TGTGCCAGCAGCTCACCCGGGGCGAGCACAGATACGCAGTATTTT. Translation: CASSSPGASTDTQYF.

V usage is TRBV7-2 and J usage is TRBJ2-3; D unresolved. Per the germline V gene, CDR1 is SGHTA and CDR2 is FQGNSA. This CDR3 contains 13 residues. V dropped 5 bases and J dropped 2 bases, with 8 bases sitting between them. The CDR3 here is CASSPSYTDTQYF. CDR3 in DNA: TGTGCCAGCAGCCCGTCCTACACAGATACGCAGTATTTT.

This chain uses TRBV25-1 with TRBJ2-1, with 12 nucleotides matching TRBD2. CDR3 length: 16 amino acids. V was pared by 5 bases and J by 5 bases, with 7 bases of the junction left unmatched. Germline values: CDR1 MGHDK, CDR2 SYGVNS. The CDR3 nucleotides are TGTGCCAGCAGTTTACCACTAGCGGGAGGCCACAATGAGCAGTTCTTC. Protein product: CASSLPLAGGHNEQFF.

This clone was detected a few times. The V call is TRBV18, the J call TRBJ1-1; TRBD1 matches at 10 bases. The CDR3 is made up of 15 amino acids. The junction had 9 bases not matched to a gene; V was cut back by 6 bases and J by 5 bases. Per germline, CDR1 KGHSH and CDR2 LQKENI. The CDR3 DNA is TGTGCCAGCTCGACCGGGACAGGGGAATTAACTGAAGCTTTCTTT. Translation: CASSTGTGELTEAFF. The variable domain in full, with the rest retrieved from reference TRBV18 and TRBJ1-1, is NAGVMQNPRHLVRRRGQEARLRCSPMKGHSHVYWYRQLPEEGLKFMVYLQKENIIDESGMPKERFSAEFPKEGPSILRIQQVVRGDSAAYFCASSTGTGELTEAFFGQGTRLTVV.

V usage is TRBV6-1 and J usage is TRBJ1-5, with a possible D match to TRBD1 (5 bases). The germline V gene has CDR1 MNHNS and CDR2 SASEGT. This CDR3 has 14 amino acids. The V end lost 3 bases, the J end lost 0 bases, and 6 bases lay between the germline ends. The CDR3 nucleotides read TGTGCCAGCAGTGACAGGGATAGCAATCAGCCCCAGCATTTT. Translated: CASSDRDSNQPQHF.

The CDR3 region is CASSIWGQEGYTF. The CDR3 DNA reads TGTGCCAGTAGTATATGGGGACAGGAAGGCTACACCTTC. This rearrangement joins TRBV19 to TRBJ1-2; TRBD1 aligns across 8 bases. The CDR3 loop spans 13 amino acids. The J segment lost 8 bases and the V segment lost 2 bases, leaving 4 bases of the junction unmatched. The V gene's germline CDR1 is LNHDA and CDR2 SQIVND (reference sequence). The variable domain in full, completed from reference TRBV19 and TRBJ1-2, reads DGGITQSPKYLFRKEGQNVTLSCEQNLNHDAMYWYRQDPGQGLRLIYYSQIVNDFQKGDIAEGYSVSREKKESFPLTVTSAQKNPTAFYLCASSIWGQEGYTFGSGTRLTVV.

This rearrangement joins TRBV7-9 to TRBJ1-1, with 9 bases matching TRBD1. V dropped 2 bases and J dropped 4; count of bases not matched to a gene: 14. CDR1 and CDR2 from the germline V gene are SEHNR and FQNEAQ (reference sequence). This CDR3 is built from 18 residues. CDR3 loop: CASSLWAGQGKSSTEAFF. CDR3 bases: TGTGCCAGCAGCTTATGGGCCGGACAGGGGAAATCGAGCACTGAAGCTTTCTTT.